This T cell receptor beta chain is from a study of blood T cells in healthy people across ages. Overall study results and limits: Older age went with lower TCR beta diversity per million T cells, in a roughly linear way.

A second PCR, run for about 7 to 11 cycles, used a sample-barcoded 5' primer plus a J-beta primer mix. TCRdb passed the 5' RACE reads through MiXCR, listing each CDR3 protein once. The data contain more than 650,000 distinct CDR3 sequences, roughly 20% of them singletons. The CDR3 extends over 15 amino acids. Germline V CDR1 and CDR2: DFQATT, SNEGSKA (reference sequence). V lost 2 bases to trimming and J lost 5 bases, with 16 bases between them. For this clonotype: Its matching antigen is unknown.

The sequence came from a man in his sixties or seventies in good health. This chain uses TRBV20-1 with TRBJ2-1, with a tentative D call TRBD1 (5 bases). The sample was blood. CDR3 in DNA: TGCAGTGCTAGACCAACAGGATTAAAAAACAATGAGCAGTTCTTC. It specifies CSARPTGLKNNEQFF.